This T cell receptor beta chain was obtained from a study of shared clonotypes between healthy human individuals. Some clones are missing from TCRdb's copy, which holds only in-frame ones; the method was immunoSEQ multiplex PCR. This table has about 1 million clones, roughly 70% appearing once. Study results and limitations: Few donors restricted represented genetic and exposure-history diversity. A handful of donors shared approximately 5% of their naive CD4 clonotypes.

For this clone: Its target is unknown. The sample has other DNA sequences that encode this CDR3 too.

Every contributor of samples was a Caucasian grown-up residing in Nashville, Tennessee. The CDR3 totals 13 residues. V was clipped by 3 bases and J by 2 bases, with 8 bases between them. Germline loops: CDR1 MNHEY, CDR2 SVGAGI. V usage is TRBV6-5 and J usage is TRBJ2-7, with D possibly TRBD2 on 5 matching bases. The material sequenced was memory CD4+ T cells sorted from blood. Subset given: CD45RA-negative fraction. The sequence was obtained from a man aged 18 to 29 in good health. CDR3 residues: CASSYTGTYEQYF. In nucleotides, the CDR3 is TGTGCCAGCAGTTATACCGGGACCTACGAGCAGTACTTC.